Presented here are 28 T cell receptor beta chains from one specimen sequenced in a study of T cell responses to AZD1222 COVID-19 vaccine. Sequenced by immunoSEQ multiplex PCR; TCRdb stores in-frame clones only, minus some. The sample includes tens of thousands of clones, approximately 88% seen only once; the top ten take 12%. Sample: peripheral blood, taken 28 days after the second AZD1222 dose. The receptors stem from an adult who received the AZD1222 COVID-19 vaccine.

V gene TRBV4-1 combines with J gene TRBJ1-3; the match to TRBD1 covers 9 bases. V lost 3 bases to trimming and J lost 1 base; unmatched junction nucleotides: 1. The CDR3 totals 15 residues. Germline V gives CDR1 MGHRA, CDR2 YSYEKL. CDR3: CASSQGTGSGNTIYF. CDR3 DNA: TGCGCCAGCAGCCAGGGGACAGGGTCTGGAAACACCATATATTTT.

The chain is built from TRBV5-4 and TRBJ2-7, with 7 positions matching TRBD2. Germline V gives CDR1 SGHNT, CDR2 YYREEE (reference sequence). The trim removed 4 bases at V and 5 bases at J, leaving 15 bases unmatched. The CDR3 contains 16 residues. This CDR3 is CASSPAGRRFQDEQYF. The CDR3 DNA reads TGTGCCAGCAGCCCCGCCGGGAGGAGGTTTCAGGACGAGCAGTACTTC. Full variable domain (outside the CDR3, taken from reference TRBV5-4 and TRBJ2-7): ETGVTQSPTHLIKTRGQQVTLRCSSQSGHNTVSWYQQALGQGPQFIFQYYREEENGRGNFPPRFSGLQFPNYSSELNVNALELDDSALYLCASSPAGRRFQDEQYFGPGTRLTVT.

This sequence joins TRBV7-2 and TRBJ1-3, with D unclear. The V and J ends lost 2 bases and 3 bases respectively, with 8 bases between them. Per the germline V gene, CDR1 is SGHTA and CDR2 is FQGNSA. CDR3 size: 14 residues. The CDR3 bases are TGTGCCAGCAGCTTAAAGCAAAGTGGAAACACCATATATTTT. The encoded protein is CASSLKQSGNTIYF.

This chain joins TRBV7-9 and TRBJ1-1, with a tentative D call TRBD1 (5 bases). V was pared by 0 bases and J by 1 base, with 6 bases between. This CDR3 has 14 amino acids. Germline V gene sequence: CDR1 SEHNR, CDR2 FQNEAQ (reference sequence). Here the CDR3 reads CASSLAGPNTEAFF. The CDR3 nucleotides are TGTGCCAGCAGCTTAGCGGGGCCGAACACTGAAGCTTTCTTT. The whole variable domain, remainder taken from reference TRBV7-9 and TRBJ1-1, is DTGVSQNPRHKITKRGQNVTFRCDPISEHNRLYWYRQTLGQGPEFLTYFQNEAQLEKSRLLSDRFSAERPKGSFSTLEIQRTEQGDSAMYLCASSLAGPNTEAFFGQGTRLTVV.

V gene TRBV9 combines with J gene TRBJ1-4; TRBD1 might be the D (5 bases). This CDR3 is built from 18 residues. The ends were cut back, 0 bases at V and 0 bases at J, with 15 bases in the middle. From germline, CDR1 is SGDLS and CDR2 YYNGEE. CDR3 in DNA: TGTGCCAGCAGCGTAGAATTCAGGGCCCTTGCAACTAATGAAAAACTGTTTTTT. The encoded protein is CASSVEFRALATNEKLFF.

This clone was seen only a few times. The chain employs TRBV24-1 and TRBJ2-2; D could derive from TRBD1 or TRBD2 (7 bases each). With 4 bases removed from V and 5 bases from J, the gap between germline ends came to 16 bases. Per the germline V gene, CDR1 is KGHDR and CDR2 is SFDVKD. This CDR3 is 16 amino acids long. The CDR3 DNA sequence: TGTGCCACCAGTGACCCGTCAGGGGGGGAGACCGGGGAGCTGTTTTTT. This sequence encodes CATSDPSGGETGELFF.

This clone was recorded only once. This chain joins TRBV5-8 and TRBJ2-5; a possible D gene is TRBD1 (6 bases). Germline V gene lookup returns CDR1 SGHTS and CDR2 YDEGEE. V lost 2 bases, J lost 2 bases, and 13 bases lay in between. The CDR3 covers 15 residues. CDR3 in amino acids: CASSFWGREQETQYF. The DNA for the CDR3 is TGTGCCAGCAGCTTTTGGGGGCGCGAACAAGAGACCCAGTACTTC.

The chain uses TRBV5-5 and TRBJ2-6, with unresolved D. CDR3 size: 16 residues. From germline, CDR1 is SGHKS and CDR2 YYEKEE (reference sequence). The V end was cut by 0 bases, the J end by 3 bases, with 10 bases between. For the CDR3, the DNA is TGTGCCAGCAGCTTGGGAAACAGCCTTGGGGCCAACGTCCTGACTTTC. This sequence encodes CASSLGNSLGANVLTF.

This clone appeared once. V gene TRBV20-1 combines with J gene TRBJ1-6; D not certain. CDR3 length: 12 residues. Trimming left V 3 bases short and J 10 bases short, with 10 bases between. Germline CDR1 DFQATT, CDR2 SNEGSKA (reference sequence). As DNA, the CDR3 is TGCAGTGCTAGTGAGACAAACTCACCCCTCCACTTT. Amino acid sequence: CSASETNSPLHF.

The V call is TRBV3-1 (or the pseudogene TRBV3-2), the J call TRBJ1-4, with D hard to call. The CDR3 sequence is 17 residues long. Trimming shortened V by 0 bases and J by 0 bases, and 11 bases separated the two germline ends. Per germline, CDR1 LGHDT and CDR2 YNNKEL (reference sequence). The CDR3 nucleotides are TGTGCCAGCAGCCAAGACGTATGGACTGCAACTAATGAAAAACTGTTTTTT. Translation: CASSQDVWTATNEKLFF.

This chain joins TRBV27 and TRBJ2-7; 7 bases map to TRBD1. From germline, CDR1 is MNHEY and CDR2 SMNVEV (reference sequence). This CDR3 is built from 16 residues. V lost 4 bases to trimming and J lost 2 bases; unmatched junction nucleotides: 11. This chain's CDR3 is CASSSRFGQGAYEQYF. The CDR3 bases are TGTGCCAGCAGTTCCCGTTTCGGGCAGGGGGCCTACGAGCAGTACTTC.

Of note for this clone: At one end the junction does not follow the germline gene, possibly because of a read error. V usage is TRBV30 and J usage is TRBJ2-5; D is possibly TRBD1 (7 bases). From germline, CDR1 is GTSNPN and CDR2 SVGIG (reference sequence). CDR3 length equals 11 residues. For the CDR3, the DNA is TGTGCCTGGAGTGTAGGACAGGTAGCGGACTTC. Translated, it gives CAWSVGQVADF.

The gene calls are TRBV5-8 and TRBJ2-7, with unresolved D. The CDR3 has 14 amino acids. Germline CDR1 SGHTS, CDR2 YDEGEE. V was trimmed by 4 bases and J by 6 bases, leaving 17 bases between them. The CDR3: CASSPDKWLFEQYF. CDR3 nucleotides: TGTGCCAGCAGCCCCGACAAGTGGTTATTCGAGCAGTACTTC. Supplemented by reference TRBV5-8 and TRBJ2-7, the full variable domain reads EAGVTQSPTHLIKTRGQQATLRCSPISGHTSVYWYQQALGLGLQFLLWYDEGEERNRGNFPPRFSGRQFPNYSSELNVNALELEDSALYLCASSPDKWLFEQYFGPGTRLTVT.

The chain carries TRBV19 and TRBJ1-5; D is perhaps TRBD1 (6 bases). Per the germline V gene, CDR1 is LNHDA and CDR2 is SQIVND (reference sequence). This CDR3 has 16 residues. V lost 4 bases to trimming and J lost 7 bases, with 20 bases between them. The CDR3 loop reads CASSRGPPSGQQPQHF. CDR3 DNA: TGTGCCAGTAGTAGGGGACCGCCCAGCGGACAGCAGCCCCAGCATTTT.

The chain has TRBV27 and TRBJ2-7, with TRBD2 matching 7 bases. Losses at the gene ends were 0 bases for V and 3 bases for J; bases not matched to a gene: 5. There are 15 residues in the CDR3. Germline-derived CDR1 and CDR2 are MNHEY and SMNVEV (reference sequence). The CDR3 DNA reads as TGTGCCAGCAGTTTATCGTGGGGGGGGGTCTACGAGCAGTACTTC. Its translation is CASSLSWGGVYEQYF.

This chain links TRBV7-2 with TRBJ1-2; TRBD1 aligns across 10 bases. The CDR3 length is 14 residues. With V trimmed by 5 bases and J by 8 bases, 8 bases remained unmatched. Germline V gene data show CDR1 as SGHTA and CDR2 as FQGNSA. The CDR3 region is CASSHGTGVNGYTF. The CDR3 DNA is TGTGCCAGCAGCCACGGGACAGGGGTAAACGGCTACACCTTC.

The chain carries TRBV10-3 and TRBJ2-2; D might be TRBD2 (5 bases). V lost 10 bases to trimming and J lost 1 base, with 13 bases between them. Germline V gene sequence: CDR1 ENHRY, CDR2 SYGVKD. The CDR3 covers 14 residues. CDR3 bases: TGTGCCACCAATGTAGGAGGGAACACCGGGGAGCTGTTTTTT. Encoded protein: CATNVGGNTGELFF.

The chain is built from TRBV6-2 or TRBV6-3 and TRBJ2-1; D is unresolved. CDR1 and CDR2 from the germline V gene are MNHEY and SVGEGT. The V end lost 4 bases, the J end lost 0 bases, and 7 bases lay between the germline ends. The CDR3 extends over 14 amino acids. The CDR3 reads CASSSDLSYNEQFF. The CDR3 DNA reads TGTGCCAGCAGTTCCGACCTCTCCTACAATGAGCAGTTCTTC.

A few counts support this clone. The chain is built from TRBV6-6 and TRBJ1-6; weak D call: TRBD1 (6 bases). There are 15 residues in the CDR3. Germline CDR1 MNHNY, CDR2 SVGAGI (reference sequence). With 6 bases removed from V and 7 bases from J, the gap between germline ends came to 16 bases. CDR3 in amino acids: CASSRELTGNSPLHF. In nucleotides, the CDR3 is TGTGCCAGCAGCCGGGAACTTACAGGGAATTCACCCCTCCACTTT.

V and J are TRBV21-1 and TRBJ1-5. TRBV21-1 is assigned pseudogene status. The length of the CDR3 is 16 residues. The CDR3 coding sequence is TGTGCCAGCAGCCAGATTGAAGATGGGAGCAATCAGCCCCAGCATTTT. Its protein is CASSQIEDGSNQPQHF.

The CDR3 DNA reads TGCGCCAGCAGCCAAGATCGCGGCAGGGGAGGCAATGAGCAGTTCTTC. This sequence encodes CASSQDRGRGGNEQFF. The V call is TRBV4-3, the J call TRBJ2-1; D is tentatively TRBD1 or TRBD2 (6 bases each). Germline CDR1 reads LGHNA; CDR2 reads YSLEER. V shed 0 bases and J shed 6 bases, with 15 bases lying between them. The CDR3 runs 16 residues.

The chain links TRBV6-1 to TRBJ2-3; maybe TRBD2 (6 bases). Germline V gene lookup returns CDR1 MNHNS and CDR2 SASEGT. V lost 3 bases and J lost 2, with 15 bases in between. The CDR3 is 16 amino acids. CDR3 protein: CASSDGPGTYTDTQYF. The DNA of the CDR3 is TGTGCCAGCAGTGACGGCCCCGGGACTTACACAGATACGCAGTATTTT.

The chain carries TRBV7-9 and TRBJ1-1; tentative D call: TRBD1 (5 bases). The CDR3 runs to 14 residues. CDR1 is SEHNR, CDR2 FQNEAQ, per germline (reference sequence). The V and J ends lost 0 bases and 11 bases respectively, with 16 bases between them. The CDR3 nucleotides read TGTGCCAGCAGCTTAGCTGAGGGGCTCGGGAGGGCTTTCTTT. This codes for CASSLAEGLGRAFF.

This clone has only one observation. V gene TRBV5-8 combines with J gene TRBJ2-3; 10 bases match TRBD2. The length of the CDR3 is 17 residues. Germline values: CDR1 SGHTS, CDR2 YDEGEE. J gave up 2 bases and V 0 bases, and 6 bases lay outside the gene matches. This CDR3 is CASSLATSGAHTDTQYF. In DNA form, the CDR3 reads TGTGCCAGCAGCTTGGCCACTAGCGGGGCTCACACAGATACGCAGTATTTT.

This clone was seen repeatedly, ten times or more. The rearrangement links TRBV7-9 to TRBJ1-1; no clear D. There are 12 residues in the CDR3. Germline V gives CDR1 SEHNR, CDR2 FQNEAQ (reference sequence). V dropped 5 bases and J dropped 7 bases, with 11 bases sitting between them. In DNA, the CDR3 is TGTGCCAGCAGCCTCGGACGGGGTGAAGCTTTCTTT. Amino acid sequence: CASSLGRGEAFF. Full variable domain (missing parts from reference TRBV7-9 and TRBJ1-1): DTGVSQNPRHKITKRGQNVTFRCDPISEHNRLYWYRQTLGQGPEFLTYFQNEAQLEKSRLLSDRFSAERPKGSFSTLEIQRTEQGDSAMYLCASSLGRGEAFFGQGTRLTVV.

V gene TRBV5-6 combines with J gene TRBJ1-2; a weak D match, TRBD1 (6 bases). Per germline, CDR1 SGHDT and CDR2 YYEEEE. This CDR3 comprises 12 residues. Trimming left V 4 bases short and J 9 bases short, with 13 bases between. The CDR3 DNA sequence: TGTGCCAGCAGCCCTGGGGGGGCAAGCTACACCTTC. This codes for CASSPGGASYTF.

This clone turned up a few times. This chain connects TRBV5-6 to TRBJ2-1; D may correspond to TRBD1 or TRBD2 (5 bases each). Germline V gene sequence: CDR1 SGHDT, CDR2 YYEEEE. The CDR3 consists of 14 residues. Trimming cost V 1 base and J 6 bases, with 11 bases left between them. The CDR3 here is CASSLLGDVNEQFF. The CDR3 DNA is TGTGCCAGCAGCTTGTTAGGGGACGTCAATGAGCAGTTCTTC.

The chain employs TRBV7-9 and TRBJ1-1; D not resolved. Germline-derived CDR1 and CDR2 are SEHNR and FQNEAQ (reference sequence). The ends were cut back, 8 bases at V and 8 bases at J, with 9 bases in the middle. CDR3 length: 10 amino acids. The CDR3 sequence is CASGSVEAFF. CDR3 nucleotides: TGTGCCAGCGGCTCTGTGGAAGCTTTCTTT.